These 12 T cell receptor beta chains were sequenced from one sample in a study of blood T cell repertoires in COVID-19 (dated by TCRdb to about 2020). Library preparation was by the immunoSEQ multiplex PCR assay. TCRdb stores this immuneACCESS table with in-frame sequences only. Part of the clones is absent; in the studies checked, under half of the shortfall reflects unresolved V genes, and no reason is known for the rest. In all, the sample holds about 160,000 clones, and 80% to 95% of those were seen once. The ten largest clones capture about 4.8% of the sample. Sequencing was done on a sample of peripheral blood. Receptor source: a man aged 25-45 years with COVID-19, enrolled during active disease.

Here the CDR3 DNA reads TGCGCCAGCAGCCAAGCCGGGACAGGGATTTATGGCTACACCTTC. It yields the protein CASSQAGTGIYGYTF. The chain is built from TRBV4-3 and TRBJ1-2; the match to TRBD1 covers 9 bases. Germline V lookup: CDR1 LGHNA, CDR2 YSLEER. J was trimmed by 5 bases and V by 1 base; bases with no gene match: 5. CDR3 length equals 15 residues.

The DNA for the CDR3 is TGCAGCGTTGAAGATCAAAGGGGGCGAAGCTATGGCTACACCTTC. This sequence encodes CSVEDQRGRSYGYTF. The chain is built from TRBV29-1 and TRBJ1-2, with TRBD1 identical over 7 bases. The germline V gene has CDR1 SQVTM and CDR2 ANQGSEA. The J segment lost 4 bases and the V segment lost 0 bases, leaving 8 bases of the junction unmatched. The CDR3 is 15 residues long.

The DNA of the CDR3 is TGTGCCCCTAAGCGGGAGAACGAGCAGTACTTC. Its translation is CAPKRENEQYF. The chain recombines TRBV28 with TRBJ2-7; 8 positions match TRBD2. There are 11 residues in the CDR3. V lost 11 bases and J lost 5; bases outside the gene matches: 5. Germline V CDR1 and CDR2: MDHEN, SYDVKM.

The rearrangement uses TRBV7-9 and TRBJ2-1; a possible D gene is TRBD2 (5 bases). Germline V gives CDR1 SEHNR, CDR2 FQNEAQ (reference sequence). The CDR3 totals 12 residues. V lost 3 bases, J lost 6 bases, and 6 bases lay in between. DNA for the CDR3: TGTGCCAGCAGCTTCACTAGCAATGAGCAGTTCTTC. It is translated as CASSFTSNEQFF.

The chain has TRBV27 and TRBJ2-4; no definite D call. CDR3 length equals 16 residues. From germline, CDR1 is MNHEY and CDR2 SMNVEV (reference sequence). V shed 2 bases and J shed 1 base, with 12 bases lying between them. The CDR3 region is CASSLNTVGAKNIQYF. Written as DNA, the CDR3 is TGTGCCAGCAGTTTAAACACGGTCGGGGCCAAAAACATTCAGTACTTC.

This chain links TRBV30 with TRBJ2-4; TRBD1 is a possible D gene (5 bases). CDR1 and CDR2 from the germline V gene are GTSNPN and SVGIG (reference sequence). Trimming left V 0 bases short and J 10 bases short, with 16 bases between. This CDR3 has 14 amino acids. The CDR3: CAWSVSHLKGIQYF. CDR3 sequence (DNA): TGTGCCTGGAGTGTATCCCACCTTAAGGGGATTCAGTACTTC.

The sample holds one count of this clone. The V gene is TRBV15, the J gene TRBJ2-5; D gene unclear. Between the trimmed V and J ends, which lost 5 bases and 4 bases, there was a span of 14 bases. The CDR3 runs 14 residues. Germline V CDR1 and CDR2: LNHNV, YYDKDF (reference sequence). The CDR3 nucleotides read TGTGCCACCAGCTTTAACAGTATCAGAGAGACCCAGTACTTC. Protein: CATSFNSIRETQYF.

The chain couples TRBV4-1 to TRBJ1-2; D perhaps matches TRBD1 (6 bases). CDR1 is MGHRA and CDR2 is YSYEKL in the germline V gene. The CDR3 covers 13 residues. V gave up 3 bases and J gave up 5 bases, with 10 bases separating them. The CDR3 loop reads CASSHIQGYGYTF. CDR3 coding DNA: TGCGCCAGCAGCCACATACAGGGTTATGGCTACACCTTC.

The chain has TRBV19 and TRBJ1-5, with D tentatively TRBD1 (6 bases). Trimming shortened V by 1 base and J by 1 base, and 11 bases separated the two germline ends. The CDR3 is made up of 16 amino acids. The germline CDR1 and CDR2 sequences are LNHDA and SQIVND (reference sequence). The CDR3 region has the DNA TGTGCCAGTAGTATAGGTGGGACAAGAAGCAATCAGCCCCAGCATTTT. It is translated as CASSIGGTRSNQPQHF.

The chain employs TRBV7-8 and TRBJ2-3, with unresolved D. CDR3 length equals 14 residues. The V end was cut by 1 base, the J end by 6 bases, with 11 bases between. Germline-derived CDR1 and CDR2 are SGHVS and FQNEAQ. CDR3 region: CASSLGRVRDTQYF. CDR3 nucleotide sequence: TGTGCCAGCAGCTTAGGTCGAGTCCGGGATACGCAGTATTTT.

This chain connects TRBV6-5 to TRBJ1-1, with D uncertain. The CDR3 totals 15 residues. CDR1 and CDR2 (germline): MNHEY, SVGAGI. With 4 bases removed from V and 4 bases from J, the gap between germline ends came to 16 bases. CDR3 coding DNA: TGTGCCAGCAGTTTTAACAGAAACAGCGGCACTGAAGCTTTCTTT. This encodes CASSFNRNSGTEAFF.

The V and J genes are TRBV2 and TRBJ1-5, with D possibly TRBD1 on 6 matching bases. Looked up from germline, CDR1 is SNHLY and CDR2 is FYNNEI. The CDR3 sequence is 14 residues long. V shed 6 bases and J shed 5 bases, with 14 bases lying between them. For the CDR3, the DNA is TGTGCCAGCAGGGACAGTCGATCATATCAGCCCCAGCATTTT. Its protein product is CASRDSRSYQPQHF.